This T cell receptor (beta chain) was profiled in a study of blood T cell repertoires in COVID-19. In the study overall: Material from acute and convalescent COVID-19 was sourced from the United States, Italy and Spain. From T cells, B-cell-depleted T cells, or PBMCs came the material, which was cDNA or gDNA.

This clone was observed a handful of times. This CDR3 is 17 amino acids long. V lost 4 bases, J lost 0 bases, and 16 bases lay in between. Germline V lookup: CDR1 ENHRY, CDR2 SYGVKD. Per the original data handling: Reference gene primer amplification gave nucleated cell count estimates. The protocol was immunoSEQ multiplex PCR, while the TCRdb copy is restricted to in-frame clones and leaves out a portion. V, J and clone size were drawn from that table, and D and trimming were deduced from the DNA. The sample consists of under 90,000 clones, roughly 80% of them appearing once. This receptor was identified in a woman aged 80 or over with active or convalescent COVID-19. The chain combines TRBV10-3 with TRBJ1-3; D may be TRBD1 (5 bases). Input material: peripheral blood. The DNA for the CDR3 is TGTGCCATCAGTGTATTTGCAGGGTCTAGCTCTGGAAACACCATATATTTT. Its protein product is CAISVFAGSSSGNTIYF.